Each of the 26 T cell receptor beta chains below was sequenced from the same sample in a study of shared clonotypes between healthy human individuals. TCRdb's copy holds only in-frame clones and misses some; the assay was immunoSEQ multiplex PCR. Of around 510,000 clones in the sample, 70% to 80% were seen once. Source material: PBMCs. These receptor sequences come from a woman between 35 and 50 years old in good health. Some clones in this sample may be carry-over from other donors' samples.

This clone was seen a handful of times. The V gene is TRBV4-1, the J gene TRBJ2-7; D is ambiguous. Germline CDR1 reads MGHRA; CDR2 reads YSYEKL. There are 13 residues in the CDR3. Trimming pared 0 bases from V and 7 bases from J, leaving 10 bases between. This chain's CDR3 is CASSQEGFGEQYF. The DNA of the CDR3 is TGCGCCAGCAGCCAAGAAGGGTTTGGAGAGCAGTACTTC.

Concerning this clone itself: A single base is all that separates this from a far larger clone, so a read error is likely. The gene calls are TRBV5-5 and TRBJ1-1; D not resolved. V gave up 2 bases and J gave up 1 base, with 3 bases separating them. The CDR3 extends over 12 amino acids. Germline loops: CDR1 SGHKS, CDR2 YYEKEE (reference sequence). The CDR3 DNA is TGTGCCAGCAGCTTAACGAACACTGAAGCTTTCTTT. It is translated as CASSLTNTEAFF. The variable domain in full, with the rest retrieved from reference TRBV5-5 and TRBJ1-1, is DAGVTQSPTHLIKTRGQQVTLRCSPISGHKSVSWYQQVLGQGPQFIFQYYEKEERGRGNFPDRFSARQFPNYSSELNVNALLLGDSALYLCASSLTNTEAFFGQGTRLTVV.

The chain has TRBV28 and TRBJ2-4; D is uncertain. CDR1 and CDR2 from the germline V gene are MDHEN and SYDVKM. The CDR3 loop spans 13 amino acids. Trimming stripped 6 bases from V and 3 bases from J, with 9 bases between. CDR3 in DNA: TGTGCCAGCAGGCCTTCGGGCAAAAACATTCAGTACTTC. Translating it yields CASRPSGKNIQYF. Drawing the rest from reference TRBV28 and TRBJ2-4, the complete variable domain is DVKVTQSSRYLVKRTGEKVFLECVQDMDHENMFWYRQDPGLGLRLIYFSYDVKMKEKGDIPEGYSVSREKKERFSLILESASTNQTSMYLCASRPSGKNIQYFGAGTRLSVL.

The CDR3 nucleotides are TGTGCCAGTAGTATAGATGAAATAGGGAGGCGGGAGCTGTTTTTT. This codes for CASSIDEIGRRELFF. This chain connects TRBV19 to TRBJ2-2; D is possibly TRBD2 (6 bases). V lost 0 bases, J lost 9 bases, and 14 bases lay in between. CDR1 and CDR2 (germline): LNHDA, SQIVND (reference sequence). This CDR3 is 15 amino acids long.

In the case of this clone: A read error may be the cause here, since a much bigger clone is one base away. The chain is built from TRBV27 and TRBJ2-5, with 9 bases that match TRBD2. The CDR3 runs to 17 residues. The trim removed 6 bases at V and 9 bases at J, leaving 20 bases unmatched. The V gene's germline CDR1 is MNHEY and CDR2 SMNVEV (reference sequence). The CDR3 sequence: CASSPLRTSDLREAQYF. Written as DNA, the CDR3 is TGTGCCAGCAGCCCGCTTCGGACTAGCGACCTCAGGGAGGCCCAGTACTTC.

CDR3 sequence: CAWRGDLRQETQYF. CDR3 bases: TGTGCCTGGAGGGGGGACCTACGACAAGAGACCCAGTACTTC. The chain recombines TRBV30 with TRBJ2-5, with D tentatively TRBD1 or TRBD2 (5 bases each). In germline, CDR1 is GTSNPN, CDR2 SVGIG (reference sequence). V was trimmed by 3 bases and J by 2 bases, leaving 13 bases between them. This CDR3 has 14 amino acids.

The J gene is TRBJ1-2, the V gene TRBV7-9; 8 bases are a match to TRBD1. Losses at the gene ends were 7 bases for V and 5 bases for J; bases not matched to a gene: 9. The CDR3 consists of 14 residues. Germline CDR1 and CDR2: SEHNR and FQNEAQ (reference sequence). Here the CDR3 reads CASTPGGGFYGYTF. CDR3 DNA sequence: TGTGCCAGCACCCCAGGGGGCGGATTTTATGGCTACACCTTC.

The V and J genes are TRBV7-6 and TRBJ2-1; possibly TRBD1 or TRBD2 for D (5 bases each). Trimming left V 3 bases short and J 7 bases short, with 13 bases between. The CDR3 has 14 amino acids. Per the germline V gene, CDR1 is SGHVS and CDR2 is FNYEAQ. CDR3 sequence: CASSLGRTQNEQFF. CDR3 coding DNA: TGTGCCAGCAGCTTGGGACGGACGCAAAATGAGCAGTTCTTC.

The chain combines TRBV19 with TRBJ1-5, with TRBD1 matching 8 bases. The CDR3 is 17 amino acids. V was clipped by 7 bases and J by 1 base; unmatched bases: 12. Germline CDR1 is LNHDA and CDR2 is SQIVND (reference sequence). Written as DNA, the CDR3 is TGTGCCAGTACCCGGGGTCCAGGGGGCGCGAGCAATCAGCCCCAGCATTTT. Amino acids: CASTRGPGGASNQPQHF. Complete variable domain (other parts from reference TRBV19 and TRBJ1-5): DGGITQSPKYLFRKEGQNVTLSCEQNLNHDAMYWYRQDPGQGLRLIYYSQIVNDFQKGDIAEGYSVSREKKESFPLTVTSAQKNPTAFYLCASTRGPGGASNQPQHFGDGTRLSIL.

Worth noting for this clone: Relative to the germline gene, one junction end is altered; a read error may explain this. Additional DNA sequences in this sample encode the identical CDR3. The J gene is TRBJ2-1, the V gene TRBV7-9, with TRBD2 as a possible D gene (5 bases). Germline lookup yields CDR1 SEHNR and CDR2 FQNEAQ (reference sequence). CDR3 length: 15 residues. The CDR3 sequence: CASSLVPEAYSEQFF. CDR3 bases: TGTGCCAGCAGCTTAGTTCCGGAGGCCTACAGTGAGCAGTTCTTC.

The rearrangement uses TRBV27 and TRBJ1-2, with 11 bases matching TRBD1. Trimming cost V 2 bases and J 3 bases; bases outside gene matches: 2. This CDR3 contains 15 residues. Germline loops: CDR1 MNHEY, CDR2 SMNVEV (reference sequence). This chain's CDR3 is CASSLMGQGDYGYTF. The CDR3 DNA is TGTGCCAGCAGTTTAATGGGACAGGGGGACTATGGCTACACCTTC.

This rearrangement joins TRBV9 to TRBJ1-2, with TRBD1 matching 8 bases. J was trimmed by 5 bases and V by 4 bases; bases with no gene match: 7. Germline loops: CDR1 SGDLS, CDR2 YYNGEE. The CDR3 is 14 residues long. The CDR3 sequence: CASSPGGVGYGYTF. CDR3 DNA: TGTGCCAGCAGCCCAGGGGGCGTGGGGTATGGCTACACCTTC. Together with reference TRBV9 and TRBJ1-2, the CDR3 gives the full variable domain: DSGVTQTPKHLITATGQRVTLRCSPRSGDLSVYWYQQSLDQGLQFLIQYYNGEERAKGNILERFSAQQFPDLHSELNLSSLELGDSALYFCASSPGGVGYGYTFGSGTRLTVV.

The chain links TRBV13 to TRBJ2-2; perhaps TRBD2 as D (6 bases). This CDR3 comprises 16 residues. V was shortened by 3 bases and J by 1 base, with 12 bases between the two germline ends. Germline assignment: CDR1 PRHDT and CDR2 FYEKMQ (reference sequence). The CDR3 region has the DNA TGTGCCAGCAGCTTCTATGACGGGAGGAACACCGGGGAGCTGTTTTTT. Its protein is CASSFYDGRNTGELFF.

This rearrangement joins TRBV19 to TRBJ1-2; 7 bases match TRBD1. Germline loops: CDR1 LNHDA, CDR2 SQIVND (reference sequence). J was trimmed by 4 bases and V by 5 bases; bases with no gene match: 7. This CDR3 contains 14 residues. The CDR3 region is CASSFTRDSYGYTF. In DNA, the CDR3 is TGTGCCAGTAGTTTTACCCGGGACAGCTATGGCTACACCTTC.

The chain has TRBV7-6 and TRBJ2-7; a weak D match, TRBD1 (5 bases). The CDR3 sequence is 12 residues long. Trimming stripped 4 bases from V and 3 bases from J, with 7 bases between. CDR1 SGHVS and CDR2 FNYEAQ come from the germline V gene. The CDR3 coding sequence is TGTGCCAGCAGCTCAGGGCTCTACGAGCAGTACTTC. Its protein product is CASSSGLYEQYF.

The gene calls are TRBV30 and TRBJ1-2; 8 bases align to TRBD1. The germline CDR1 and CDR2 sequences are GTSNPN and SVGIG (reference sequence). V shed 4 bases, J shed 0 bases, and the junction held 10 bases outside the gene matches. The length of the CDR3 is 16 residues. CDR3 DNA: TGTGCCTGGAAAGGCGAGGGACAGGCCCCTAACTATGGCTACACCTTC. Its translation: CAWKGEGQAPNYGYTF.

As concerns this clone: In the same sample, other DNA sequences code for this CDR3. CDR3 in amino acids: CASSQTGANTGELFF. Here the CDR3 DNA reads TGTGCCAGCTCACAGACAGGGGCGAACACCGGGGAGCTGTTTTTT. The chain is built from TRBV18 and TRBJ2-2, with 8 positions matching TRBD1. The CDR3 has 15 residues. Per the germline V gene, CDR1 is KGHSH and CDR2 is LQKENI. V dropped 4 bases and J dropped 0; count of bases not matched to a gene: 1.

The chain's CDR3 is CATSREGTGNTEAFF. CDR3 nucleotides: TGTGCCACCAGCAGAGAGGGGACAGGAAACACTGAAGCTTTCTTT. The chain is built from TRBV15 and TRBJ1-1, with 8 positions matching TRBD1. Germline CDR1 and CDR2: LNHNV and YYDKDF (reference sequence). This CDR3 contains 15 residues. Trimming cost V 0 bases and J 2 bases; bases outside gene matches: 2. The variable domain in full, with the rest retrieved from reference TRBV15 and TRBJ1-1, is DAMVIQNPRYQVTQFGKPVTLSCSQTLNHNVMYWYQQKSSQAPKLLFHYYDKDFNNEADTPDNFQSRRPNTSFCFLDIRSPGLGDTAMYLCATSREGTGNTEAFFGQGTRLTVV.

This chain links TRBV30 with TRBJ2-2; no definite D call. Trimming shortened V by 3 bases and J by 2 bases, and 10 bases separated the two germline ends. The CDR3 length is 14 residues. CDR1 is GTSNPN, CDR2 SVGIG, per germline (reference sequence). CDR3 protein: CAWRRLFNTGELFF. The CDR3 nucleotides are TGTGCCTGGAGGAGGCTTTTTAACACCGGGGAGCTGTTTTTT.

CDR3 sequence: CASSPGTWGVVQPQHF. For the CDR3, the DNA is TGTGCCAGCTCACCAGGGACGTGGGGGGTCGTTCAGCCCCAGCATTTT. The rearrangement uses TRBV18 and TRBJ1-5; TRBD1 might be the D (5 bases). Germline loops: CDR1 KGHSH, CDR2 LQKENI. The CDR3 has 16 residues. V was shortened by 2 bases and J by 6 bases, with 17 bases between the two germline ends.

This clone was seen only a few times. The genes are TRBV30 and TRBJ1-2; unclear D gene. The length of the CDR3 is 12 residues. V shed 0 bases and J shed 7 bases, with 9 bases lying between them. Germline assignment: CDR1 GTSNPN and CDR2 SVGIG (reference sequence). The DNA of the CDR3 is TGTGCCTGGAGTGTAACGGAATCTGGCTACACCTTC. Translation gives CAWSVTESGYTF.

The chain joins TRBV5-1 to TRBJ2-3; D not resolved. The CDR3 length is 15 residues. CDR1 SGHRS and CDR2 YFSETQ come from the germline V gene. V lost 2 bases and J 1 base, leaving 11 bases between the germline ends. The CDR3 DNA reads as TGCGCCAGCAGCTTTTCCCCCACAGGCACAGATACGCAGTATTTT. This gives the protein CASSFSPTGTDTQYF.

This clone has just one count. The CDR3 reads CASSLSIVGEQFF. The DNA of the CDR3 is TGTGCCAGCAGCTTGTCCATAGTGGGTGAGCAGTTCTTC. The chain uses TRBV7-9 and TRBJ2-1; D is ambiguous. Germline V lookup: CDR1 SEHNR, CDR2 FQNEAQ (reference sequence). The ends were cut back, 3 bases at V and 9 bases at J, with 12 bases in the middle. This CDR3 region has 13 residues.

The table lists this clone with a count of one. V is TRBV5-1 and J is TRBJ1-1, with 11 bases fitting TRBD1. Per the germline V gene, CDR1 is SGHRS and CDR2 is YFSETQ. Losses at the gene ends were 5 bases for V and 5 bases for J; bases not matched to a gene: 11. The CDR3 sequence is 16 residues long. CDR3 DNA sequence: TGCGCCAGCAGGCCTCCGGGACAGGGGGTGAGGACTGAAGCTTTCTTT. This codes for CASRPPGQGVRTEAFF.

The genes are TRBV15 and TRBJ2-4, with D hard to call. The CDR3 totals 19 residues. V was clipped by 1 base and J by 0 bases, with 19 bases between them. Germline V gene data show CDR1 as LNHNV and CDR2 as YYDKDF (reference sequence). For the CDR3, the DNA is TGTGCCACCAGCAGAGTGGATGCAAGTTGGCAAACAGCCAAAAACATTCAGTACTTC. Its translation: CATSRVDASWQTAKNIQYF. The full variable domain, with the rest looked up from reference TRBV15 and TRBJ2-4, is DAMVIQNPRYQVTQFGKPVTLSCSQTLNHNVMYWYQQKSSQAPKLLFHYYDKDFNNEADTPDNFQSRRPNTSFCFLDIRSPGLGDTAMYLCATSRVDASWQTAKNIQYFGAGTRLSVL.

This clone was seen just once. The V call is TRBV11-2, the J call TRBJ2-3; 9 nucleotides agree with TRBD1. J was trimmed by 3 bases and V by 5 bases; bases with no gene match: 9. Germline assignment: CDR1 SGHAT and CDR2 FQNNGV. This CDR3 has 16 amino acids. The CDR3 DNA sequence: TGTGCCAGCAGCCCGACAGGGACAGGGTGGACAGATACGCAGTATTTT. Encoded protein: CASSPTGTGWTDTQYF.